This TCR beta chain was profiled in a study of CD8 T cells in ankylosing spondylitis. Study-wide findings and caveats: Reports of some motif variants in reactive arthritis synovial fluid and blood predate this one.

TCRdb redid the calling of the 5' RACE reads with MiXCR, one entry per CDR3 protein. This table has under 300,000 distinct CDR3 sequences, about 20% appearing once. Germline CDR1 reads SQVTM; CDR2 reads ANQGSEA. V was trimmed by 7 bases and J by 4 bases, leaving 17 bases between them. CDR3 size: 14 residues. This clonotype was counted ten times or more. As yet, its antigen is unknown. This chain uses TRBV29-1 with TRBJ1-5; D is possibly TRBD1 (5 bases). Sequenced sample: blood, either unsorted or a sorted T cell fraction (not recorded which). This clonotype was sampled from a male donor with ankylosing spondylitis or in good health (not recorded which). CDR3 sequence: CSALIGWGNQPQHF. CDR3 coding DNA: TGCAGCGCGTTGATAGGGTGGGGGAATCAGCCCCAGCATTTT.